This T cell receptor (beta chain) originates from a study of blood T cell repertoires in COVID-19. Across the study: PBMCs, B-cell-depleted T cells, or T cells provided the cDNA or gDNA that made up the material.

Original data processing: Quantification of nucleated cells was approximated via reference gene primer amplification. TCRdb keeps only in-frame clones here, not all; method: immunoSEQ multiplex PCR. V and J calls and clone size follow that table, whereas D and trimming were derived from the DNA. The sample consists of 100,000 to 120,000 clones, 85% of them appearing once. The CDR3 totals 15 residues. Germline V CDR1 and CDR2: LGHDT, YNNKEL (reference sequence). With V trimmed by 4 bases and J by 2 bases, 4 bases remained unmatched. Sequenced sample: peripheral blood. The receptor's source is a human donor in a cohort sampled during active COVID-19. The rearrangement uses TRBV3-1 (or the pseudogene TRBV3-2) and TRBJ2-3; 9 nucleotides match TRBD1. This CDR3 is CASSPGTGFTDTQYF. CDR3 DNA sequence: TGTGCCAGCAGCCCTGGGACAGGGTTCACAGATACGCAGTATTTT.